Shown below are 5 T cell receptor beta chains from a single sample sequenced in a study of T cell repertoires in ileal Crohn's disease. Time point defined: neoterminal ileum biopsy at postoperative endoscopy, about 6 months after surgery. Measured with immunoSEQ multiplex PCR; TCRdb has only the in-frame clones, and not every one. The repertoire has 15,000 to 20,000 clones, approximately 72% of them found once; the top ten carry about 4.4%. Sequenced sample: ileal tissue. The receptors come from an adult with Crohn's disease.

This chain connects TRBV2 to TRBJ1-1, with unresolved D. V shed 8 bases and J shed 1 base, with 8 bases lying between them. In germline, CDR1 is SNHLY, CDR2 FYNNEI. The CDR3 consists of 12 residues. CDR3 in DNA: TGTGCCAGCGGCGACAAGAACACTGAAGCTTTCTTT. Its protein product is CASGDKNTEAFF.

This chain links TRBV5-4 with TRBJ1-1; 10 bases line up with TRBD1. J lost 7 bases, V lost 3 bases, and 3 bases had no gene match. The CDR3 contains 13 residues. CDR1 is SGHNT, CDR2 YYREEE, per germline (reference sequence). The CDR3 coding sequence is TGTGCCAGCAGCTCAGGACAGGGGGTTGAAGCTTTCTTT. It specifies CASSSGQGVEAFF. The variable domain in full, completed from reference TRBV5-4 and TRBJ1-1, reads ETGVTQSPTHLIKTRGQQVTLRCSSQSGHNTVSWYQQALGQGPQFIFQYYREEENGRGNFPPRFSGLQFPNYSSELNVNALELDDSALYLCASSSGQGVEAFFGQGTRLTVV.

This chain links TRBV5-1 with TRBJ2-1; 8 nucleotides line up with TRBD2. J gave up 8 bases and V 8 bases, and 9 bases lay outside the gene matches. CDR3 length: 13 amino acids. Germline assignment: CDR1 SGHRS and CDR2 YFSETQ. CDR3 nucleotide sequence: TGCGCCAGTAGAGGTCTAGCGGGCCATGAGCAGTTCTTC. Its protein is CASRGLAGHEQFF.

The chain joins TRBV19 to TRBJ2-1; 11 bases fit TRBD2. The germline V gene encodes CDR1 LNHDA and CDR2 SQIVND (reference sequence). This CDR3 has 15 amino acids. The V and J ends lost 5 bases and 5 bases, in that order; junction bases with no gene match: 5. CDR3 residues: CASSRLAGTNNEQFF. Here the CDR3 DNA reads TGTGCCAGTAGTCGACTAGCGGGGACGAACAATGAGCAGTTCTTC.

CDR3 in DNA: TGTGCCAGCAGGCGGCGGGGGGGCCCTGGGGAGTACTTC. Encoded protein: CASRRRGGPGEYF. The V call is TRBV6-5, the J call TRBJ2-7; 9 positions match TRBD2. Germline V gene sequence: CDR1 MNHEY, CDR2 SVGAGI. With V trimmed by 6 bases and J by 11 bases, 11 bases remained unmatched. This CDR3 comprises 13 residues.